The 20 T cell receptor beta chains below were found in one sample sequenced in a study of shared clonotypes between healthy human individuals. Here immunoSEQ multiplex PCR was the method, and the copy in TCRdb shows in-frame clones only, minus some. The sample has millions of clones, 90% to 95% seen once. Sequenced input: naive CD4+ T cells from PBMCs. Subset meaning: CD45RA+ positively selected. The receptors stem from a man aged 18 to 29 in good health. Some clones in this sample may be carry-over from other donors' samples.

This rearrangement joins TRBV6-6 to TRBJ2-1, with D unclear. The CDR3 is made up of 12 amino acids. V lost 8 bases to trimming and J lost 3 bases, with 8 bases between them. Germline CDR1 and CDR2: MNHNY and SVGAGI (reference sequence). The CDR3: CASHGFYNEQFF. Here the CDR3 DNA reads TGTGCCAGCCACGGGTTCTACAATGAGCAGTTCTTC.

The chain couples TRBV15 to TRBJ1-3, with D possibly TRBD1 on 6 matching bases. Trimming took off 5 bases at V and 3 bases at J, with 17 bases between the two ends. Germline CDR1 is LNHNV and CDR2 is YYDKDF (reference sequence). The CDR3 contains 16 residues. The CDR3 loop is CATSPRGGLGGNTIYF. The CDR3 region has the DNA TGTGCCACCAGCCCGCGGGGGGGGCTAGGTGGAAACACCATATATTTT.

The chain combines TRBV28 with TRBJ1-1; D remains ambiguous. Germline CDR1 reads MDHEN; CDR2 reads SYDVKM. This CDR3 region has 13 residues. Trimming took off 5 bases at V and 2 bases at J, with 9 bases between the two ends. The CDR3 protein is CASSPGPNTEAFF. CDR3 nucleotide sequence: TGTGCCAGCAGTCCCGGACCCAACACTGAAGCTTTCTTT.

This clone has a handful of counts. This chain connects TRBV5-8 to TRBJ2-7; 9 positions match TRBD1. In germline, CDR1 is SGHTS, CDR2 YDEGEE. After removal of 3 bases from V and 2 bases from J, the junction contained 3 bases not matched to a gene. The CDR3 contains 14 residues. The CDR3 here is CASSSRTGAYEQYF. The CDR3 DNA reads as TGTGCCAGCAGCTCTCGGACAGGGGCCTACGAGCAGTACTTC.

The genes are TRBV6-1 and TRBJ1-5, with no clear D. Trimming shortened V by 7 bases and J by 3 bases, and 10 bases separated the two germline ends. Germline values: CDR1 MNHNS, CDR2 SASEGT. This CDR3 is built from 13 residues. The chain's CDR3 is CASTVEYNQPQHF. The CDR3, as DNA: TGTGCCAGCACCGTGGAGTACAATCAGCCCCAGCATTTT.

In its sample, this clone was seen once. This sequence joins TRBV19 and TRBJ2-5; 13 bases map to TRBD2. Per the germline V gene, CDR1 is LNHDA and CDR2 is SQIVND (reference sequence). CDR3 length: 16 amino acids. The trim removed 6 bases at V and 5 bases at J, leaving 9 bases unmatched. CDR3 loop: CASSSLTSGRRETQYF. The CDR3 DNA reads as TGTGCCAGTAGCAGCCTGACTAGCGGGAGGAGGGAGACCCAGTACTTC.

With respect to this clone: At the DNA level, this CDR3 is encoded by other sequences in the same sample as well. The V and J genes are TRBV27 and TRBJ2-3; no definite D call. Germline CDR1 MNHEY, CDR2 SMNVEV (reference sequence). The CDR3 is 12 residues long. V was clipped by 5 bases and J by 0 bases, with 3 bases between them. CDR3: CASSLSTDTQYF. CDR3 in DNA: TGTGCCAGCAGTCTTAGCACAGATACGCAGTATTTT.

The gene calls are TRBV5-1 and TRBJ2-5, with a possible D match to TRBD2 (6 bases). This CDR3 is built from 16 residues. Germline CDR1 is SGHRS and CDR2 is YFSETQ. V was trimmed by 5 bases and J by 0 bases, leaving 17 bases between them. The CDR3 DNA sequence: TGCGCCAGCAGGGGAAAGGGACTCCTGTACCAAGAGACCCAGTACTTC. Protein product: CASRGKGLLYQETQYF. Complete variable domain (other parts from reference TRBV5-1 and TRBJ2-5): KAGVTQTPRYLIKTRGQQVTLSCSPISGHRSVSWYQQTPGQGLQFLFEYFSETQRNKGNFPGRFSGRQFSNSRSEMNVSTLELGDSALYLCASRGKGLLYQETQYFGPGTRLLVL.

This clone is a singleton in its sample. The chain carries TRBV6-1 and TRBJ2-5; either TRBD1 or TRBD2 may fit D (5 bases each). Trimming cost V 4 bases and J 1 base, with 13 bases left between them. CDR3 length equals 15 residues. Germline V gene lookup returns CDR1 MNHNS and CDR2 SASEGT. CDR3 loop: CASSGGVPGQETQYF. The CDR3 DNA sequence: TGTGCCAGCAGTGGAGGGGTCCCGGGCCAAGAGACCCAGTACTTC.

The chain links TRBV4-1 to TRBJ2-3; 11 nucleotides agree with TRBD2. Germline V CDR1 and CDR2: MGHRA, YSYEKL. Germline trimming cut 4 bases from V and 6 bases from J; bases unmatched to any gene: 6. The CDR3 length is 15 residues. CDR3 bases: TGCGCCAGCAGCCGGGGGATAGCGGGAGGGGATACGCAGTATTTT. Translating gives CASSRGIAGGDTQYF.

The chain carries TRBV6-6 and TRBJ2-1; tentatively, D is TRBD1 (5 bases). Looked up from germline, CDR1 is MNHNY and CDR2 is SVGAGI (reference sequence). The CDR3 covers 13 residues. V gave up 2 bases and J gave up 8 bases, with 10 bases separating them. CDR3 residues: CASSYTWGHEQFF. In DNA, the CDR3 is TGTGCCAGCAGTTACACATGGGGCCATGAGCAGTTCTTC.

The CDR3 protein is CASNLIQGRGKTQYF. CDR3 nucleotides: TGTGCCAGCAACCTGATACAGGGGCGCGGAAAGACCCAGTACTTC. This chain uses TRBV28 with TRBJ2-5, with 7 bases identical to TRBD1. The CDR3 has 15 residues. V dropped 7 bases and J dropped 6; count of bases not matched to a gene: 14. Germline loops: CDR1 MDHEN, CDR2 SYDVKM.

The chain carries TRBV4-1 and TRBJ1-5, with D possibly matching TRBD1 (5 bases). The CDR3 runs to 16 residues. Per the germline V gene, CDR1 is MGHRA and CDR2 is YSYEKL. V lost 3 bases, J lost 11 bases, and 23 bases lay in between. CDR3 DNA sequence: TGCGCCAGCAGCCAGGACCCCGGGGCCCTGGGAATAGCCCAGCATTTT. Translated: CASSQDPGALGIAQHF.

This chain links TRBV7-9 with TRBJ2-1, with a tentative D call TRBD2 (5 bases). Germline CDR1 is SEHNR and CDR2 is FQNEAQ (reference sequence). CDR3 size: 11 residues. V was pared by 6 bases and J by 15 bases, with 15 bases between. Written as DNA, the CDR3 is TGTGCCAGCAGTAACCCGGGGAGCGCGTTCTTC. Translating gives CASSNPGSAFF.

With respect to this clone: The same CDR3 is also encoded by other DNA sequences in this sample. The chain couples TRBV28 to TRBJ1-2; D not certain. Trimming stripped 4 bases from V and 8 bases from J, with 5 bases between. Germline CDR1 reads MDHEN; CDR2 reads SYDVKM. The CDR3 totals 10 residues. This CDR3 is CASSSRGYTF. The CDR3 DNA reads as TGTGCCAGCAGTTCACGGGGCTACACCTTC.

The rearrangement uses TRBV4-3 and TRBJ1-2; a possible D gene is TRBD1 (5 bases). Germline loops: CDR1 LGHNA, CDR2 YSLEER. V was pared by 0 bases and J by 8 bases, with 16 bases between. The CDR3 covers 15 residues. CDR3 sequence: CASSQDWVWGDGYTF. CDR3 DNA sequence: TGCGCCAGCAGCCAAGATTGGGTTTGGGGGGACGGCTACACCTTC.

The chain combines TRBV28 with TRBJ2-3; perhaps D is TRBD1 or TRBD2 (6 bases each). V was pared by 6 bases and J by 4 bases, with 8 bases between. The CDR3 extends over 12 amino acids. Germline assignment: CDR1 MDHEN and CDR2 SYDVKM. DNA of the CDR3: TGTGCCAGCAGAAGGGGGGCAGATACGCAGTATTTT. This translates into CASRRGADTQYF.

This chain uses TRBV10-1 with TRBJ2-7; 8 bases fit TRBD2. In germline, CDR1 is WNHNN, CDR2 SYGVQD (reference sequence). The CDR3 length is 13 residues. V dropped 6 bases and J dropped 3; count of bases not matched to a gene: 4. CDR3 residues: CASSRSGSYEQYF. CDR3 DNA sequence: TGCGCCAGCAGCAGAAGCGGGAGCTACGAGCAGTACTTC.

The chain recombines TRBV6-5 with TRBJ1-4; D call uncertain. Trimming took off 5 bases at V and 3 bases at J, with 7 bases between the two ends. There are 13 residues in the CDR3. Germline V gene sequence: CDR1 MNHEY, CDR2 SVGAGI. The CDR3 region has the DNA TGTGCCAGCAGTCTTGACCCTAATGAAAAACTGTTTTTT. Its translation is CASSLDPNEKLFF.

Written as DNA, the CDR3 is TGTGCCAGCAGCCCTGGACTGGTCCAAGAGACCCAGTACTTC. Residues: CASSPGLVQETQYF. V usage is TRBV7-2 and J usage is TRBJ2-5; weak D call: TRBD2 (5 bases). Germline loops: CDR1 SGHTA, CDR2 FQGNSA. V was trimmed by 5 bases and J by 1 base, leaving 11 bases between them. CDR3 length: 14 residues.